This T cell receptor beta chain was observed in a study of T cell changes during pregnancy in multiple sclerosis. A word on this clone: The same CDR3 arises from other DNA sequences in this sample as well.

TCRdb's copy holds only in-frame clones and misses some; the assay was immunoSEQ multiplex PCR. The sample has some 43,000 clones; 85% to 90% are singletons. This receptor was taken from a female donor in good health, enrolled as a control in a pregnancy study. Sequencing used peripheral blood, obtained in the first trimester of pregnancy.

The CDR3 region is CASSELAGGPETQYF. The CDR3, as DNA: TGTGCCAGCAGTGAACTAGCGGGGGGGCCGGAGACCCAGTACTTC. The V gene is TRBV6-1, the J gene TRBJ2-5; TRBD2 matches 12 bases. The trim removed 2 bases at V and 5 bases at J, leaving 3 bases unmatched. The germline gives CDR1 MNHNS, CDR2 SASEGT. The CDR3 extends over 15 amino acids.